What follows are 9 T cell receptor beta chains derived from one specimen sequenced in a study of blood T cell repertoires in COVID-19. Libraries were prepared by immunoSEQ multiplex PCR; TCRdb keeps only in-frame clonotypes and omits some of them. The data contain tens of thousands of clones, 75% to 90% of them singletons. Source material: peripheral blood. These receptors all stem from a human donor with acute or convalescent COVID-19. The donor label of this sample is uncertain.

The chain carries TRBV5-4 and TRBJ1-1; the match to TRBD1 covers 7 bases. From germline, CDR1 is SGHNT and CDR2 YYREEE (reference sequence). V trimming: 0 bases; J trimming: 1 base; junction bases outside the gene matches: 3. The CDR3 loop spans 15 amino acids. CDR3 bases: TGTGCCAGCAGCTTGGGACAGGGTCAGAACACTGAAGCTTTCTTT. It specifies CASSLGQGQNTEAFF.

J is TRBJ2-3 and V is TRBV6-2 or TRBV6-3, with 13 nucleotides matching TRBD2. CDR3 length: 13 residues. Germline-derived CDR1 and CDR2 are MNHEY and SVGEGT. V shed 2 bases and J 13 bases; nucleotides not matched to a gene: 3. Written as DNA, the CDR3 is TGTGCCAGCAGTTACACGGGACTAGCGGGGAAGTATTTT. Translation: CASSYTGLAGKYF.

A single count supports this clone. The chain carries TRBV12-3 or TRBV12-4 and TRBJ2-7; possibly TRBD2 for D (6 bases). This CDR3 contains 13 residues. The germline V and J ends were trimmed by 3 bases and 6 bases, with 12 bases remaining between them. The chain's CDR3 is CASSLGGDREQYF. As DNA, the CDR3 is TGTGCCAGCAGTTTGGGCGGGGACCGCGAGCAGTACTTC.

The chain employs TRBV10-1 and TRBJ2-7; 7 nucleotides line up with TRBD1. Unmatched junction bases numbered 8, after V lost 4 bases and J lost 2 bases. Germline CDR1 and CDR2: WNHNN and SYGVQD (reference sequence). The CDR3 is 15 residues long. This chain's CDR3 is CASSAGQGVAYEQYF. CDR3 DNA sequence: TGCGCCAGCAGTGCGGGCCAGGGGGTGGCCTACGAGCAGTACTTC.

The sample holds a few counts of this clone. The chain links TRBV24-1 to TRBJ1-2, with 7 bases matching TRBD1. Germline CDR1 reads KGHDR; CDR2 reads SFDVKD. After removal of 3 bases from V and 8 bases from J, the junction contained 8 bases not matched to a gene. This CDR3 contains 14 residues. This CDR3 is CATSDPTTGKGYTF. The CDR3 DNA sequence: TGTGCCACCAGTGATCCAACGACAGGGAAGGGCTACACCTTC.

V usage is TRBV7-6 and J usage is TRBJ2-5, with D perhaps matching TRBD1 (6 bases). CDR1 and CDR2 from the germline V gene are SGHVS and FNYEAQ. The CDR3 is made up of 15 amino acids. The ends were cut back, 4 bases at V and 1 base at J, with 13 bases in the middle. The CDR3 reads CASSSGQRAQETQYF. The CDR3 DNA follows: TGTGCCAGCAGCTCGGGACAACGGGCCCAAGAGACCCAGTACTTC.

The chain joins TRBV3-1 (or the pseudogene TRBV3-2) to TRBJ1-2; the D is unclear. Between the trimmed V and J ends, which lost 0 bases and 7 bases, there was a span of 12 bases. Germline V gene sequence: CDR1 LGHDT, CDR2 YNNKEL (reference sequence). This CDR3 is 14 amino acids long. The DNA of the CDR3 is TGTGCCAGCAGCCAAGAGGGAGGGTTGGGTGGCTACACCTTC. Protein sequence: CASSQEGGLGGYTF.

V usage is TRBV6-5 and J usage is TRBJ1-5, with D unresolved. The CDR3 covers 14 residues. V gave up 5 bases and J gave up 7 bases, with 15 bases separating them. The germline V gene has CDR1 MNHEY and CDR2 SVGAGI. The CDR3 sequence is CASSPWTGGQPQHF. Here the CDR3 DNA reads TGTGCCAGCAGTCCGTGGACGGGCGGGCAGCCCCAGCATTTT.

The chain uses TRBV5-1 and TRBJ2-1; 7 bases agree with TRBD2. With V trimmed by 3 bases and J by 1 base, 1 base remained unmatched. Germline CDR1 reads SGHRS; CDR2 reads YFSETQ. The CDR3 consists of 14 residues. CDR3 protein: CASSSAGSYNEQFF. The CDR3 nucleotides are TGCGCCAGCAGCTCAGCGGGATCCTACAATGAGCAGTTCTTC.